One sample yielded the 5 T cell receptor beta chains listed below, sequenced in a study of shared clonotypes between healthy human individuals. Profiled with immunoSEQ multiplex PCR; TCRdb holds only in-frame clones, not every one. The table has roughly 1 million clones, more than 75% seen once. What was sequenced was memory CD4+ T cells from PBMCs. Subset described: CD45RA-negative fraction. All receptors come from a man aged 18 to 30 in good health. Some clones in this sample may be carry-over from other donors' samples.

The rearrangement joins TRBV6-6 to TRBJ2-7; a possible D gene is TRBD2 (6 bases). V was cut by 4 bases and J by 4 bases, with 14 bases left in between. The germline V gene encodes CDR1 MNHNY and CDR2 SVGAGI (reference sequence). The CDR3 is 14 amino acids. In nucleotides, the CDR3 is TGTGCCAGCAGTTCCACATTGGAGGGATACGAGCAGTACTTC. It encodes CASSSTLEGYEQYF.

CDR3 DNA: TGTGCCAGCAGCCAAGAGATAGCGGGGGGGTACAATGAGCAGTTCTTC. Translation gives CASSQEIAGGYNEQFF. V usage is TRBV4-2 and J usage is TRBJ2-1; 11 bases are a match to TRBD2. Germline loops: CDR1 LGHNA, CDR2 YNFKEQ. With V trimmed by 0 bases and J by 4 bases, 2 bases remained unmatched. The CDR3 is 16 residues long.

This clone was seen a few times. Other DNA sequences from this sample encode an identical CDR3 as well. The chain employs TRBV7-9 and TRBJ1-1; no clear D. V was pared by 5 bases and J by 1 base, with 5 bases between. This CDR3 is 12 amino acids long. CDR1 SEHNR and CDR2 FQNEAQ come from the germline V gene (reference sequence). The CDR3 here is CASSRENTEAFF. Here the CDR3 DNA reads TGTGCCAGCAGCCGGGAGAACACTGAAGCTTTCTTT.

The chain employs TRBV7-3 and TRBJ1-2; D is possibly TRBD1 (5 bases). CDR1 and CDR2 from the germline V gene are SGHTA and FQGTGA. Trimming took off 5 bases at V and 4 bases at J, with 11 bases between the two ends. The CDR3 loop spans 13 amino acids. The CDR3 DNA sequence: TGTGCCAGCAGCGGGGGACGGGGCTATGGCTACACCTTC. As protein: CASSGGRGYGYTF.

The CDR3 region is CASSPRDRGNTIYF. CDR3 coding DNA: TGTGCCAGCTCCCCCCGCGACCGTGGAAACACCATATATTTT. The rearrangement uses TRBV18 and TRBJ1-3; no reliable D call. V dropped 6 bases and J dropped 3 bases, with 12 bases sitting between them. Germline V gives CDR1 KGHSH, CDR2 LQKENI. This CDR3 is 14 amino acids long.